This T cell receptor (beta chain) originates from a study of blood T cell repertoires in COVID-19. Study processing details: Reference gene primer amplification gave estimated nucleated cell counts. Assay used: immunoSEQ multiplex PCR; TCRdb lists only in-frame clones, some missing. V and J calls and clone size are given by that table; D and trimming were obtained from the DNA. The sample records about 220,000 clones, around four fifths being singletons. Germline CDR1 reads LGHDT; CDR2 reads YNNKEL (reference sequence). The V and J ends lost 4 bases and 5 bases respectively, with 19 bases between them. This CDR3 contains 16 residues.

The clonotype comes from a woman aged 55-69 years who had recovered from COVID-19. The sample was peripheral blood. The chain uses TRBV3-1 (or the pseudogene TRBV3-2) and TRBJ2-3; possible D gene TRBD2, 5 bases. This CDR3 is CASSPILAGNVDTQYF. CDR3 nucleotides: TGTGCCAGCAGCCCCATCCTGGCGGGCAACGTAGATACGCAGTATTTT.